The clone carrying this T cell receptor beta chain was seen a few times. Its antigen is not identified. J was trimmed by 0 bases and V by 2 bases; bases with no gene match: 15. CDR1 and CDR2 from the germline V gene are SEHNR and FQNEAQ (reference sequence). The CDR3 is 20 residues long. The data derive from a study of Graves' ophthalmopathy and Graves' hyperthyroidism. About the research overall: Where ophthalmopathy was absent within 18 months of follow-up, hyperthyroidism was stable.

The TCR beta CDR3 regions underwent amplification from RNA transcripts. A first-round RT-PCR used HTBI primers, followed by a second-round multiplex PCR. TCRdb redid the calling of the multiplex PCR reads with MiXCR, one entry per CDR3 protein. The sample holds over a million distinct CDR3 sequences, about two fifths seen once. Overall study results and limits: Most thyroid-expanded clonotypes exceeding 0.001 frequency were also found in blood.

The gene calls are TRBV7-9 and TRBJ1-2, with TRBD1 matching over 10 bases. Sequencing input: peripheral blood or thyroid tissue (not recorded which). The sequence derives from an adult man with Graves' hyperthyroidism. The CDR3 nucleotides read TGTGCCAGCAGCTTACGCGGAGACAGGGGGCAATCTACGGCTAACTATGGCTACACCTTC. It is translated as CASSLRGDRGQSTANYGYTF. Full variable domain (missing parts from reference TRBV7-9 and TRBJ1-2): DTGVSQNPRHKITKRGQNVTFRCDPISEHNRLYWYRQTLGQGPEFLTYFQNEAQLEKSRLLSDRFSAERPKGSFSTLEIQRTEQGDSAMYLCASSLRGDRGQSTANYGYTFGSGTRLTVV.